Included here is one T cell receptor beta chain sequence, with context. Its specificity is not known. The data were taken from a study of cytomegalovirus exposure and HLA in healthy donors. The study, taken as a whole, reports: The classifier reportedly diagnosed cytomegalovirus status with high specificity and sensitivity.

PCR amplification relied on 60 Vbeta primers (plus 13 Jbeta primers). Repertoires were generated with immunoSEQ multiplex PCR, while TCRdb's copy carries only in-frame clones and drops some. The listing records roughly 41,000 clones. The V gene lost 7 bases and the J gene lost 3 bases, with 16 bases spanning the gap. The CDR3 spans 15 residues. The receptor comes from a woman in her thirties or forties in good health and CMV-seronegative. Sequenced input: PBMCs. The genes are TRBV23-1 and TRBJ2-1; D is possibly TRBD1 (5 bases). TRBV23-1 is noted as an ORF with a role that remains uncertain. In DNA, the CDR3 is TGCGCCAGCACCCGAAGAACCGGACACTACAATGAGCAGTTCTTC. Encoded protein: CASTRRTGHYNEQFF.